This entry lists 14 T cell receptor beta chains sequenced from one sample in a study of T cell repertoires in cytomegalovirus infection. MiXCR was run by TCRdb on the reads, yielding one entry per CDR3 protein. The table shows roughly 730,000 distinct CDR3 sequences, with around 30% occurring only once. No antigens are known for them. Sample: cultured PBMCs, taken from culture after CMV antigen stimulation. These receptors were taken from a human donor in good health (CMV status not recorded). Some clones in this sample may be carry-over from other donors' samples.

The V and J genes are TRBV28 and TRBJ1-4; a possible D gene is TRBD1 (5 bases). The CDR3 is made up of 16 amino acids. V was pared by 3 bases and J by 2 bases, with 13 bases between. From germline, CDR1 is MDHEN and CDR2 SYDVKM. The CDR3: CASSFRGAGTNEKLFF. CDR3 in DNA: TGTGCCAGCAGTTTTCGAGGGGCTGGCACTAATGAAAAACTGTTTTTT.

The chain has TRBV20-1 and TRBJ2-7; D may match TRBD1 or TRBD2 (7 bases each). The ends were cut back, 1 base at V and 3 bases at J, with 28 bases in the middle. Germline V CDR1 and CDR2: DFQATT, SNEGSKA (reference sequence). There are 19 residues in the CDR3. CDR3 amino acids: CSARVGAGGGAGSLYEQYF. CDR3 bases: TGCAGTGCTAGAGTTGGGGCAGGGGGAGGGGCCGGGAGTCTCTACGAGCAGTACTTC.

The rearrangement joins TRBV7-6 to TRBJ2-1, with 9 bases aligning to TRBD2. The CDR3 spans 15 residues. Unmatched junction bases numbered 8, after V lost 3 bases and J lost 8 bases. Per germline, CDR1 SGHVS and CDR2 FNYEAQ. The CDR3 loop is CASSLVAGGPDEQFF. The CDR3, as DNA: TGTGCCAGCAGCTTGGTTGCGGGAGGGCCGGATGAGCAGTTCTTC. Using reference TRBV7-6 and TRBJ2-1 for the parts outside the CDR3, the full variable domain is GAGVSQSPRYKVTKRGQDVALRCDPISGHVSLYWYRQALGQGPEFLTYFNYEAQQDKSGLPNDRFSAERPEGSISTLTIQRTEQRDSAMYRCASSLVAGGPDEQFFGPGTRLTVL.

This clonotype was detected many times. This chain's CDR3 is CASSFGVVGQGGIVEAFF. CDR3 nucleotide sequence: TGTGCCAGCAGCTTTGGGGTCGTAGGACAGGGGGGAATCGTTGAAGCTTTCTTT. This chain links TRBV7-2 with TRBJ1-1; 10 nucleotides align to TRBD1. V gave up 3 bases and J gave up 7 bases; unmatched junction bases: 17. Germline V gives CDR1 SGHTA, CDR2 FQGNSA. The CDR3 consists of 18 residues.

This clonotype has only a few counts. The genes are TRBV12-3 or TRBV12-4 and TRBJ1-3; D unclear. V shed 6 bases and J shed 0 bases, with 15 bases lying between them. The CDR3 consists of 16 residues. This CDR3 is CASSWGGSDSGNTIYF. The CDR3 DNA reads TGTGCCAGCAGCTGGGGAGGGTCTGACTCTGGAAACACCATATATTTT.

The rearrangement uses TRBV15 and TRBJ1-2; D is uncertain. This CDR3 has 12 amino acids. Per germline, CDR1 LNHNV and CDR2 YYDKDF (reference sequence). The V end was cut by 3 bases, the J end by 4 bases, with 6 bases between. The CDR3 bases are TGTGCCACCAGCAGGGACGGCTATGGCTACACCTTC. Translating it yields CATSRDGYGYTF.

This clonotype was seen more than once but under ten times. V and J are TRBV7-9 and TRBJ1-2; TRBD1 matches at 7 bases. From germline, CDR1 is SEHNR and CDR2 FQNEAQ (reference sequence). The CDR3 consists of 17 residues. Trimming cost V 5 bases and J 4 bases; bases outside gene matches: 16. The CDR3 bases are TGTGCCAGCAGCGCGCAACTAGGACAGGAACAGGGCTATGGCTACACCTTC. Translation gives CASSAQLGQEQGYGYTF.

This clonotype occurred a few times. The CDR3 nucleotides are TGTGCCAGCAGTTACTCGTACCTAGCGGATACCGGGGAGCTGTTTTTT. This codes for CASSYSYLADTGELFF. V and J are TRBV6-6 and TRBJ2-2; 7 nucleotides line up with TRBD2. Per the germline V gene, CDR1 is MNHNY and CDR2 is SVGAGI (reference sequence). CDR3 length: 16 amino acids. After removal of 0 bases from V and 5 bases from J, the junction contained 6 bases not matched to a gene.

This sequence joins TRBV12-3 or TRBV12-4 and TRBJ1-2; tentatively, D is TRBD1 (6 bases). V was trimmed by 2 bases and J by 0 bases, leaving 25 bases between them. The CDR3 covers 20 residues. Here the CDR3 reads CASSLPGGRDTPKANYGYTF. The CDR3 region has the DNA TGTGCCAGCAGTTTACCGGGAGGTCGGGACACTCCTAAAGCTAACTATGGCTACACCTTC.

This chain uses TRBV6-1 with TRBJ2-5; 7 nucleotides agree with TRBD1. Germline loops: CDR1 MNHNS, CDR2 SASEGT. The CDR3 is 18 residues long. J was trimmed by 5 bases and V by 6 bases; bases with no gene match: 21. The CDR3 DNA reads TGTGCCAGCAGAGAAACCGGGACAGACTCCCCAGATGGTGAGACCCAGTACTTC. This codes for CASRETGTDSPDGETQYF.

The gene calls are TRBV7-9 and TRBJ1-3, with D perhaps TRBD1 (6 bases). This CDR3 contains 15 residues. Deletions cut 8 bases from V and 1 base from J, with 15 bases between. Germline lookup yields CDR1 SEHNR and CDR2 FQNEAQ (reference sequence). The CDR3 DNA follows: TGTGCCAGCGCTAAGGACAGCCGTTCTGGAAACACCATATATTTT. This encodes CASAKDSRSGNTIYF.

There are a few counts of this clonotype. The chain combines TRBV12-3 or TRBV12-4 with TRBJ2-7; D is perhaps TRBD1 (7 bases). V shed 3 bases and J shed 0 bases, with 12 bases lying between them. The CDR3 extends over 15 amino acids. The CDR3 spells CASSLEGALSYEQYF. For the CDR3, the DNA is TGTGCCAGCAGTTTGGAGGGGGCACTCTCCTACGAGCAGTACTTC.

This clonotype was picked up many times. The chain links TRBV7-9 to TRBJ1-5, with D uncertain. V was clipped by 0 bases and J by 0 bases, with 12 bases between them. The CDR3 length is 17 residues. Germline V gene sequence: CDR1 SEHNR, CDR2 FQNEAQ (reference sequence). The CDR3 protein is CASSLAYTDNSNQPQHF. CDR3 bases: TGTGCCAGCAGCTTAGCCTATACAGATAATAGCAATCAGCCCCAGCATTTT.

V gene TRBV10-3 combines with J gene TRBJ1-5, with D perhaps TRBD1 (6 bases). The CDR3 sequence is 12 residues long. The germline CDR1 and CDR2 sequences are ENHRY and SYGVKD. V lost 9 bases to trimming and J lost 2 bases, with 8 bases between them. CDR3 bases: TGTGCCATTAGGACAGGCAATCAGCCCCAGCATTTT. It specifies CAIRTGNQPQHF.